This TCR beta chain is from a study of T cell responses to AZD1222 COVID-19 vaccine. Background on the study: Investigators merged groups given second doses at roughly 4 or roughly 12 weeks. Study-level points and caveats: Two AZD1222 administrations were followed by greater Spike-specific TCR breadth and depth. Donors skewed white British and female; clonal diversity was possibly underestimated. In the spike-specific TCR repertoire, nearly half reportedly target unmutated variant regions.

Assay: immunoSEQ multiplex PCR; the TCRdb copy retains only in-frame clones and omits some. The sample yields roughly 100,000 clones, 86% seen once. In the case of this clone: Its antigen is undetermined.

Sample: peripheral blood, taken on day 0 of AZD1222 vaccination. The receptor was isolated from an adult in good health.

For the CDR3, the DNA is TGCGCCAGCAGCTTAGCAATGGGACCCTACGAGCAGTACTTC. Translating gives CASSLAMGPYEQYF. The chain has TRBV5-1 and TRBJ2-7, with D perhaps assigned TRBD1 or TRBD2 (5 bases each). Looked up from germline, CDR1 is SGHRS and CDR2 is YFSETQ. V lost 2 bases, J lost 2 bases, and 11 bases lay in between. The CDR3 length is 14 residues. Full variable domain (missing parts from reference TRBV5-1 and TRBJ2-7): KAGVTQTPRYLIKTRGQQVTLSCSPISGHRSVSWYQQTPGQGLQFLFEYFSETQRNKGNFPGRFSGRQFSNSRSEMNVSTLELGDSALYLCASSLAMGPYEQYFGPGTRLTVT.